Only a few counts were recorded for the clone carrying this T cell receptor beta chain. TCRdb ran MiXCR on the 5' RACE reads and lists one entry per CDR3 protein. The sample gives 250,000 or so distinct CDR3 sequences, 18% of which show up once; around 30% is in the top ten. The ends were cut back, 5 bases at V and 4 bases at J, with 13 bases in the middle. CDR3 length equals 14 residues. CDR1 is SGHAT and CDR2 is FQNNGV in the germline V gene. The sample comes from a study of CD8 T cells in ankylosing spondylitis. The origin of this receptor is a male donor with ankylosing spondylitis or in good health (not recorded which). Sequences were obtained from blood, either unsorted or a sorted T cell fraction (not recorded which). The chain joins TRBV11-2 to TRBJ2-3; D gene unclear. The CDR3 nucleotides read TGTGCCAGCAGCCAACTGGAAACCGCAGATACGCAGTATTTT. It encodes CASSQLETADTQYF.